This T cell receptor beta chain derives from a study of cytomegalovirus exposure and HLA in healthy donors. Findings and caveats of the study: An analysis done earlier found most TCR beta V segments productive about 87% or about 30% of the time. Upon later analysis, HLA-associated TCR beta chains proved more clonally expanded than other, equally common chains. With high specificity and sensitivity, the classifier reportedly diagnosed cytomegalovirus status. What a later analysis reportedly showed was that an Asian-associated ancestry cluster had fewer N-insertions than the roughly 700-donor mean.

This CDR3 is built from 15 residues. The V and J ends lost 0 bases and 2 bases, in that order; junction bases with no gene match: 0. Germline CDR1 is MNHEY and CDR2 is SVGAGI. By its share, this clone is medium-sized. The antigen is undetermined. Primers included in the PCR were 60 Vbeta and 13 Jbeta primers. Measured with immunoSEQ multiplex PCR; TCRdb has only the in-frame clones, and not every one. The data show 170,000 or so clones, roughly three quarters seen once. The rearrangement links TRBV6-5 to TRBJ2-7; TRBD2 agrees at 11 bases. Material for sequencing was PBMCs. This receptor was identified in a male donor in good health and CMV-seronegative. The CDR3 coding sequence is TGTGCCAGCAGTTACTCTAGCGGGGGGGCCTACGAGCAGTACTTC. It codes for CASSYSSGGAYEQYF.